These 21 T cell receptor beta chains came from one sample sequenced in a study of cytomegalovirus exposure and HLA in healthy donors. Use of 60 Vbeta and 13 Jbeta primers characterized the PCR. Measured with immunoSEQ multiplex PCR; TCRdb has only the in-frame clones, and not every one. The sample holds fewer than 250,000 clones, roughly 74% seen once. What was sequenced was PBMCs. Receptor source: a woman in her 30s in good health and CMV-seropositive.

This clone was seen a few times. This sample includes further DNA sequences coding for the same CDR3. The rearrangement joins TRBV28 to TRBJ1-2, with D uncertain. Germline V gives CDR1 MDHEN, CDR2 SYDVKM. Trimming cost V 2 bases and J 8 bases, with 12 bases left between them. This CDR3 comprises 13 residues. CDR3: CASSLTGSGGYTF. CDR3 DNA sequence: TGTGCCAGCAGTTTAACGGGGTCTGGCGGCTACACCTTC.

The rearrangement joins TRBV5-1 to TRBJ1-5, with D possibly being TRBD1 (5 bases). V was trimmed by 1 base and J by 1 base, leaving 9 bases between them. The CDR3 runs to 15 residues. Germline V lookup: CDR1 SGHRS, CDR2 YFSETQ. DNA for the CDR3: TGCGCCAGCAGCTTGATACAGGTAAGCAATCAGCCCCAGCATTTT. Its translation is CASSLIQVSNQPQHF.

The V and J genes are TRBV5-5 and TRBJ2-5; TRBD2 matches 8 bases. Germline V gene sequence: CDR1 SGHKS, CDR2 YYEKEE (reference sequence). This CDR3 spans 13 amino acids. V shed 6 bases, J shed 6 bases, and the junction held 7 bases outside the gene matches. CDR3: CASTSGGAQTQYF. DNA for the CDR3: TGTGCCAGCACCTCGGGGGGGGCCCAGACCCAGTACTTC.

CDR3 amino acids: CASSTGTGGRNSPLHF. CDR3 in DNA: TGCGCCAGCAGCACTGGGACAGGAGGGCGGAATTCACCCCTCCACTTT. V is TRBV5-1 and J is TRBJ1-6; 8 positions match TRBD1. After removal of 4 bases from V and 7 bases from J, the junction contained 10 bases not matched to a gene. The germline V gene has CDR1 SGHRS and CDR2 YFSETQ. The CDR3 has 16 amino acids.

A few counts support this clone. The chain couples TRBV11-2 to TRBJ1-2, with 9 bases aligning to TRBD1. Germline V gene lookup returns CDR1 SGHAT and CDR2 FQNNGV. V lost 1 base, J lost 4 bases, and 7 bases stayed unmatched. The CDR3 runs to 16 residues. Here the CDR3 DNA reads TGTGCCAGCAGCTTAGGGGGCGGGACAGGGATCTATGGCTACACCTTC. Protein: CASSLGGGTGIYGYTF.

The V and J genes are TRBV29-1 and TRBJ2-7, with unresolved D. This CDR3 has 12 amino acids. V lost 6 bases to trimming and J lost 3 bases, with 12 bases between them. Germline V gene sequence: CDR1 SQVTM, CDR2 ANQGSEA. CDR3 sequence: CSVAVGYYEQYF. DNA for the CDR3: TGCAGCGTCGCGGTCGGGTACTACGAGCAGTACTTC.

The chain employs TRBV7-9 and TRBJ2-6; weak D call: TRBD1 (6 bases). The germline CDR1 and CDR2 sequences are SEHNR and FQNEAQ (reference sequence). The CDR3 loop spans 15 amino acids. V lost 5 bases and J lost 2, with 10 bases in between. This CDR3 is CASSVSGAGANVLTF. The CDR3 bases are TGTGCCAGCAGCGTCTCAGGGGCTGGGGCCAACGTCCTGACTTTC.

The rearrangement links TRBV28 to TRBJ2-1; 13 nucleotides match TRBD2. The CDR3 runs 18 residues. The V segment lost 3 bases and the J segment 0 bases; nucleotides outside the gene matches: 5. Germline-derived CDR1 and CDR2 are MDHEN and SYDVKM. CDR3 protein: CASSFRLAGGSSYNEQFF. The CDR3 DNA sequence: TGTGCCAGCAGTTTTAGACTAGCGGGAGGAAGCTCCTACAATGAGCAGTTCTTC. The entire variable domain, with the rest obtained from reference TRBV28 and TRBJ2-1, is as follows: DVKVTQSSRYLVKRTGEKVFLECVQDMDHENMFWYRQDPGLGLRLIYFSYDVKMKEKGDIPEGYSVSREKKERFSLILESASTNQTSMYLCASSFRLAGGSSYNEQFFGPGTRLTVL.

Worth noting for this clone: A read error may produce the germline difference seen at one junction end. The chain employs TRBV7-7 and TRBJ2-1; 11 bases fit TRBD2. CDR1 and CDR2 from the germline V gene are SSHAT and FNYEAQ (reference sequence). The length of the CDR3 is 17 residues. CDR3 loop: CASSSSQGLAANNEQFF. CDR3 bases: TGTGCTAGCAGCTCCTCACAGGGACTAGCGGCGAACAATGAGCAGTTCTTC.

This clone was seen once. The J gene is TRBJ2-5, the V gene TRBV5-1; unclear D gene. The germline V gene encodes CDR1 SGHRS and CDR2 YFSETQ. CDR3 size: 12 residues. Trimming took 0 bases from V and 5 from J, leaving 5 bases between them. CDR3 in DNA: TGCGCCAGCAGCTTGGTCGGGGAGACCCAGTACTTC. Amino acid sequence: CASSLVGETQYF.

This clone was picked up a small number of times. The chain links TRBV4-1 to TRBJ1-5; 9 positions match TRBD1. V lost 1 base and J lost 0; bases outside the gene matches: 7. The CDR3 is 18 residues long. In germline, CDR1 is MGHRA, CDR2 YSYEKL. CDR3 sequence: CASSQGPGTGYSNQPQHF. The CDR3 DNA reads as TGCGCCAGCAGCCAAGGGCCCGGGACAGGGTATAGCAATCAGCCCCAGCATTTT.

The chain links TRBV30 to TRBJ1-2, with D unresolved. The germline CDR1 and CDR2 sequences are GTSNPN and SVGIG (reference sequence). V dropped 0 bases and J dropped 3 bases, with 14 bases sitting between them. This CDR3 spans 15 amino acids. CDR3 region: CAWSVQGGEDYGYTF. The CDR3 DNA follows: TGTGCCTGGAGTGTACAAGGTGGTGAGGACTATGGCTACACCTTC.

This clone has more than one count but fewer than ten. The V call is TRBV18, the J call TRBJ2-5; unclear D gene. Germline lookup yields CDR1 KGHSH and CDR2 LQKENI. The length of the CDR3 is 13 residues. Trimming cost V 3 bases and J 3 bases, with 8 bases left between them. The CDR3 protein is CASSPGQEETQYF. In DNA, the CDR3 is TGTGCCAGCTCACCCGGTCAGGAAGAGACCCAGTACTTC.

The rearrangement links TRBV9 to TRBJ1-2, with D perhaps matching TRBD1 (6 bases). The V and J ends lost 0 bases and 4 bases respectively, with 10 bases between them. The germline CDR1 and CDR2 sequences are SGDLS and YYNGEE. The CDR3 has 14 amino acids. The CDR3 is CASSVEGGAYGYTF. The CDR3 bases are TGTGCCAGCAGCGTAGAAGGGGGGGCCTATGGCTACACCTTC. The full variable domain, completed using reference TRBV9 and TRBJ1-2, is DSGVTQTPKHLITATGQRVTLRCSPRSGDLSVYWYQQSLDQGLQFLIQYYNGEERAKGNILERFSAQQFPDLHSELNLSSLELGDSALYFCASSVEGGAYGYTFGSGTRLTVV.

J is TRBJ2-5 and V is TRBV2, with D hard to call. CDR3 size: 10 residues. Trimming took 8 bases from V and 4 from J, leaving 5 bases between them. The germline gives CDR1 SNHLY, CDR2 FYNNEI. CDR3 sequence: CASFLETQYF. The CDR3 DNA reads as TGTGCCAGCTTCTTAGAGACCCAGTACTTC.

The chain uses TRBV6-1 and TRBJ1-2, with 8 bases fitting TRBD1. CDR3 length: 15 residues. Germline values: CDR1 MNHNS, CDR2 SASEGT. Trimming cost V 5 bases and J 4 bases; bases outside gene matches: 9. CDR3 nucleotide sequence: TGTGCCAGCAGTACCCTGGACAGGGAAGGCTATGGCTACACCTTC. This translates into CASSTLDREGYGYTF.

This chain uses TRBV28 with TRBJ1-2, with TRBD1 as a possible D gene (5 bases). The CDR3 is 16 amino acids. V was clipped by 0 bases and J by 4 bases, with 15 bases between them. Germline values: CDR1 MDHEN, CDR2 SYDVKM. The CDR3, as DNA: TGTGCCAGCAGTTTATGGGGGGGATCTCCTTCCTATGGCTACACCTTC. The encoded protein is CASSLWGGSPSYGYTF.

The chain has TRBV6-1 and TRBJ2-3; TRBD2 matches at 7 bases. Per germline, CDR1 MNHNS and CDR2 SASEGT. The CDR3 loop spans 17 amino acids. After removal of 2 bases from V and 0 bases from J, the junction contained 8 bases not matched to a gene. The CDR3 sequence: CASSERLAEWSTDTQYF. CDR3 coding DNA: TGTGCCAGCAGTGAAAGGCTAGCGGAGTGGAGCACAGATACGCAGTATTTT.

The chain joins TRBV5-6 to TRBJ2-6, with unresolved D. Trimming shortened V by 1 base and J by 4 bases, and 3 bases separated the two germline ends. Germline V CDR1 and CDR2: SGHDT, YYEEEE. CDR3 size: 13 residues. The CDR3 reads CASSLPGANVLTF. In DNA, the CDR3 is TGTGCCAGCAGCTTGCCAGGGGCCAACGTCCTGACTTTC.

The sample holds a few counts of this clone. The chain couples TRBV25-1 to TRBJ2-7; weak D call: TRBD1 (6 bases). Germline CDR1 and CDR2: MGHDK and SYGVNS. CDR3 length equals 15 residues. V lost 1 base to trimming and J lost 0 bases, with 10 bases between them. CDR3 protein: CASSELGQSSYEQYF. The CDR3 coding sequence is TGTGCCAGCAGTGAATTAGGACAGAGCTCCTACGAGCAGTACTTC.

V is TRBV5-4 and J is TRBJ2-3; tentatively, D is TRBD1 (5 bases). This CDR3 has 15 residues. Germline-derived CDR1 and CDR2 are SGHNT and YYREEE (reference sequence). The ends were cut back, 1 base at V and 3 bases at J, with 12 bases in the middle. The CDR3 region has the DNA TGTGCCAGCAGCTTGCCAAGCCAGGGAACAGATACGCAGTATTTT. As protein: CASSLPSQGTDTQYF.